What follows is one T cell receptor beta chain and its context. This clone came up a few times. Its antigen remains undetermined. No base-level quality is on record; no much larger clone is a single base apart. TCRbeta CDR3 regions were amplified from genomic DNA using the immunoSEQ Assay, a bias-controlled multiplex PCR. The authors' analysis ran thus. Nucleated cell counts per sample were estimated from amplification of reference gene primers within the assay. To quantify the absolute abundance of each unique TCRbeta CDR3 rearrangement, sequence reads were collapsed and filtered. For each sample, productive Simpson clonality was calculated as the square root of Simpson's diversity index over productive rearrangements. In TCRdb, the immuneACCESS table is reduced to in-frame sequences with V and J assigned. These tables do not hold every clone; where another copy was compared, an unresolved V gene accounts for under half, and the others remain unexplained. That table gives V, J and clone size, and the DNA gave D and trimming. For this sample the table gives about 230,000 clones, of which approximately 83% were detected only once. Less than 8% of the sample belongs to the ten largest clones.

The source of the sample is a study of blood T cell repertoires in COVID-19 (TCRdb year 2020). For the study in its entirety: Collaborator samples came from the United States, Italy and Spain and covered acute and convalescent phases of COVID-19. The prospective study material was composed of cDNA or gDNA derived from T cells, B-cell-depleted T cells, or PBMCs. Deeply sampled blood TCRbeta repertoires from subjects exposed to, actively infected with, or recovered from COVID-19 were included in the dataset. The repertoires were released in a freely available public database meant as a resource for research on the immune response to SARS-CoV-2. Samples were obtained from the ongoing ImmuneRACE study (first 160 participants) and from 950 to 1,500 subjects provided by 6 global collaborators. The sample metadata nearly always contained a de-identified subject ID, COVID-19 status, age in years and sex. Where available, HLA class I and class II types were obtained from metadata supplied by the sample provider rather than from assay-based typing.

Trimming at the junction amounts to 1 base on V and 9 bases on J, and the germline ends lie 10 bases apart. The germline V gene sets CDR1 to MNHNS and CDR2 to SASEGT. Spanning cysteine to phenylalanine, the CDR3 consists of 13 amino acids. Just CDR3 DNA is preserved here, 39 bases in frame from base 1. Whole blood was collected in K2EDTA tubes by collaborating institutions according to the institutions' own protocols. For TCRbeta analysis, collaborators shipped samples in one of three forms: frozen whole blood, isolated PBMCs, or DNA extracted from either of those sample types. What the research found in general, with its limitations: The amount of clinical and demographic metadata varied by source and participant and was provided uncurated.

The sample comprised peripheral blood. This chain is built from TRBV6-1 and TRBJ2-1; possibly the D gene is TRBD1, per 7 matching bases. This receptor was taken from a woman aged 50 to 60 with acute or convalescent COVID-19. The DNA reads as follows: TGTGCCAGCAGTGAAGACAGGGGAGGTGAGCAGTTCTTC. The translation is CASSEDRGGEQFF.